Each of the 6 T cell receptor beta chains below was sequenced from the same sample in a study of breast tumors, draining lymph nodes, adjacent tissues. One entry per CDR3 protein, called by TCRdb with MiXCR from the multiplex PCR reads. The sample contains around 230,000 distinct CDR3 sequences, approximately 31% of which appear only once. The lymph nodes were axillary draining lymph nodes from breast cancer patients. The sample consisted of axillary lymph node tissue. The receptors come from a female donor with breast cancer. Some clones in this sample may be carry-over from other donors' samples.

With respect to this clonotype: A junction boundary mismatches the germline segment, possibly from a read error. The J gene is TRBJ1-4, the V gene TRBV4-1, with D tentatively TRBD1 (5 bases). There are 13 residues in the CDR3. The V gene's germline CDR1 is MGHRA and CDR2 YSYEKL. The CDR3: CPSSRQSNEKLFF. CDR3 sequence (DNA): TGCCCCAGCAGCCGACAGTCGAATGAAAAACTGTTTTTT.

About this clonotype itself: A much larger clone lies one base from this, so it may be a read error. The chain joins TRBV28 to TRBJ2-7, with TRBD1 matching 9 bases. The CDR3 has 15 amino acids. The germline gives CDR1 MDHEN, CDR2 SYDVKM. CDR3 DNA: TGTGCCAGCAGTGGGACAGGGCGGGTTCTCTACGAGCAGTGCTTC. It is translated as CASSGTGRVLYEQCF.

The genes are TRBV6-2 or TRBV6-3 and TRBJ1-6, with D maybe TRBD1 (6 bases). CDR1 is MNHEY, CDR2 SVGEGT, per germline. The CDR3 runs to 15 residues. The germline V and J ends were trimmed by 2 bases and 7 bases, with 12 bases remaining between them. CDR3 DNA sequence: TGTGCCAGCAGTTACGCGGGACAAAGGAATTCACCCCTCCACTTT. The encoded protein is CASSYAGQRNSPLHF.

The J gene is TRBJ2-1, the V gene TRBV15; 9 bases align to TRBD2. The CDR3 has 17 amino acids. After removal of 0 bases from V and 6 bases from J, the junction contained 9 bases not matched to a gene. Germline CDR1 and CDR2: LNHNV and YYDKDF (reference sequence). The CDR3 region has the DNA TGTGCCACCAGCAGAGACGATGGGGAGACTAGCGGCAATGAGCAGTTCTTC. It translates to CATSRDDGETSGNEQFF.

The chain uses TRBV28 and TRBJ2-7; the match to TRBD1 covers 10 bases. Germline V gives CDR1 MDHEN, CDR2 SYDVKM. The CDR3 totals 15 residues. V trimming: 10 bases; J trimming: 0 bases; junction bases outside the gene matches: 9. CDR3 nucleotide sequence: TGTGCCATCAACCGTGGACAGGGGGTCTCCTACGAGCAGTACTTC. Encoded protein: CAINRGQGVSYEQYF.

This clonotype was recorded many times. This chain uses TRBV3-1 with TRBJ2-1; D might be TRBD2 (6 bases). V was clipped by 4 bases and J by 1 base, with 11 bases between them. Germline V gives CDR1 LGHDT, CDR2 YNNKEL (reference sequence). The CDR3 spans 15 residues. The CDR3: CASSLGRGSYNEQFF. The CDR3 nucleotides read TGTGCCAGCAGCCTAGGACGGGGGTCCTACAATGAGCAGTTCTTC.